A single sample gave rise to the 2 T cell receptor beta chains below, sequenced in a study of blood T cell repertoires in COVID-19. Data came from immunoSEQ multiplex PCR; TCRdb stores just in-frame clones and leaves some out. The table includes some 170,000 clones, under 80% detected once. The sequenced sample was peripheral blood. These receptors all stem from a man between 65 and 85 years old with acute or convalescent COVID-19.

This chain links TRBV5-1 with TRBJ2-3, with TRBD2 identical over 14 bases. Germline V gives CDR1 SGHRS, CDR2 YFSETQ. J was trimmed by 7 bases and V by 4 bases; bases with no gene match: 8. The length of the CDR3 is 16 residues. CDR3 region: CASSPPTSGGANTQYF. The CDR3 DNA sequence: TGCGCCAGCAGCCCACCGACTAGCGGGGGGGCCAATACGCAGTATTTT.

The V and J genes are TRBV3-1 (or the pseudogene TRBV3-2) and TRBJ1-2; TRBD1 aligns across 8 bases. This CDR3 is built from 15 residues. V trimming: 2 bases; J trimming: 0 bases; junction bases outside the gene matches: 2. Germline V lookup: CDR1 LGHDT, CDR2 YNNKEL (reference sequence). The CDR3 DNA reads TGTGCCAGCAGCCAAAGGACAGGGCCTAACTATGGCTACACCTTC. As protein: CASSQRTGPNYGYTF.